Here is one TCR beta chain with its context. The target of this receptor is not known. Per-base qualities were not stored, and no clone one base away is much larger. There are 15 amino acids in the CDR3, from cysteine to phenylalanine inclusive. Only the CDR3 portion is preserved as DNA: 45 bases, with reading frame beginning at the first base. V gives up 3 bases and J gives up 2 bases, and the segment between their germline ends measures 14 bases. Based on the germline V gene, the CDR1 and CDR2 sequences are SGHRS and YFSETQ. The patients picked for sequencing were ones in whom flow cytometry had shown an expansion of CD8+CD57+ cells. Every patient had a diagnosis of severe acquired aplastic anemia based on International Study of Aplastic Anemia and Agranulocytosis and Camitta criteria. At the time blood was sampled, none of the patients had received any therapy. The study deep-sequenced TCR repertoires of sorted CD4+ and CD8+ blood T cells from severe aplastic anemia patients and healthy subjects. Patients were enrolled under clinicaltrials.gov protocols 00001620, 01623167, 00001397, 00071045, 00081523 and 00961064 in the USA. Ficoll-Paque density gradient centrifugation was used to isolate peripheral blood mononuclear cells. Before DNA extraction, CD4+ and CD8+ T cells were sorted with FACS or magnetic beads.

TCR beta VDJ combination and CDR3 sequence profiling used genomic DNA as the template. TCR repertoire sequencing was run on an Illumina HiSeq 2000. The authors' pipeline ran thus. TRBV/TRBJ rearrangement plots, CDR3 size and DJ length profiles, and Simpson's diversity index were used to assess repertoires. Whichever DNA sequence was most abundant in the deep sequencing data was defined as the immunodominant clone. CDR3 amino acid sequences were checked for sharing across subjects and were also compared against the VDJdb database and published repertoires. TCRdb itself trimmed the public reads at Q25 with fastp, ran MiXCR and retained productive beta chains. Rows merge per CDR3 protein into single entries with the most common DNA and genes. TCRdb, not the original authors, processed these V and J calls. This sample lists around 430,000 distinct CDR3 sequences; roughly a third were detected once. The ten biggest clones cover less than 1% of the sample.

This record belongs to a study of CD8+CD57+ T cells in acquired aplastic anemia (dated by TCRdb to 2017 to 2018). For the study in its entirety: DNA extracted from sorted CD4+ and CD8+ cells had a mean of around 3.3 ug, with a range of about 0.2 to 30 ug. A CD8+CD57+ expansion meant a frequency higher than the mean frequency seen in healthy subjects. Results and caveats for the whole study, not just this receptor: CD8+ Simpson's diversity did not differ significantly between patients and healthy controls (P=0.060). Although roughly 30 CD8+ CDR3 sequences were shared by patients and controls, these sequences appeared highly expressed in patients and within the immunodominant clones of patients.

The sample taken for sequencing was sorted CD4+, CD8+, or CD8+CD57+ T cells (not recorded which) from PBMCs. The rearranged segments are TRBV5-1 and TRBJ2-5; the D gene assignment is ambiguous. The receptor's source is a human donor with aplastic anemia. The DNA reads TGCGCCAGCAGCTATCTAGGTGTCCGGCAAGAGACCCAGTACTTC. This is translated as CASSYLGVRQETQYF. The full variable domain, completed from the reference TRBV5-1 and TRBJ2-5 proteins outside the CDR3, reads KAGVTQTPRYLIKTRGQQVTLSCSPISGHRSVSWYQQTPGQGLQFLFEYFSETQRNKGNFPGRFSGRQFSNSRSEMNVSTLELGDSALYLCASSYLGVRQETQYFGPGTRLLVL.